This is a list of T cell receptor beta chains from one sample in a study of cytomegalovirus exposure and HLA in healthy donors. Only in-frame clones appear in the TCRdb table, and some are missing; sequencing was by immunoSEQ multiplex PCR. The repertoire has some 190,000 clones, 60% to 80% of them found once; the top ten carry 1.6%. The sequenced sample was PBMCs. These receptors were taken from a woman under 30 in good health and CMV-seronegative. CDR3s include the opening cysteine and the closing phenylalanine or tryptophan. Fields, in order: clone size, V gene, D gene, CDR3 length, J gene, CDR3 protein, CDR3 DNA. The D gene is left open where the match is weak. Size is stated for part of the rows, as once, few or many counts, or as a class when the clone is expanded.

>NA|TRBV7-9|NA|16|TRBJ1-6
CSSNSGALIYNSPLHF
TGTTCCAGCAACTCCGGTGCGCTGATCTATAATTCACCCCTCCACTTT
>NA|TRBV27|NA|13|TRBJ2-1
CASSWQNYNEQFF
TGTGCCAGCAGTTGGCAGAATTACAATGAGCAGTTCTTC
>NA|TRBV6-1|TRBD1|18|TRBJ1-5
CASSEVIGRGLRNQPQHF
TGTGCCAGCAGTGAAGTGATCGGAAGGGGGCTACGCAATCAGCCCCAGCATTTT
>NA|TRBV5-5|NA|15|TRBJ1-2
CASSLVGGPGYGYTF
TGTGCCAGCAGCTTGGTGGGGGGGCCTGGTTATGGCTACACCTTC
>NA|TRBV7-3|NA|12|TRBJ2-1
CASSITRNEQFF
TGTGCCAGCAGCATCACTCGTAATGAGCAGTTCTTC
>NA|TRBV27|NA|15|TRBJ2-5
CASSSTFRLQETQYF
TGTGCCAGCAGTTCAACTTTTCGACTCCAAGAGACCCAGTACTTC
>few|TRBV28|NA|13|TRBJ2-7
CASGEGEPYEQYF
TGTGCCAGCGGCGAGGGAGAGCCTTACGAGCAGTACTTC
>NA|TRBV28|NA|12|TRBJ1-1
CASRTSNTEAFF
TGTGCCAGCCGAACTTCGAACACTGAAGCTTTCTTT
>NA|TRBV19|TRBD2|14|TRBJ2-1
CASSPGLAGNEQFF
TGTGCCAGTAGTCCGGGACTAGCGGGGAATGAGCAGTTCTTC
>NA|TRBV2|NA|10|TRBJ1-1
CASSESTAFF
TGTGCCAGCAGTGAGTCTACGGCTTTCTTT
>NA|TRBV5-1|NA|14|TRBJ2-3
CASSDKTGSDTQYF
TGCGCCAGCAGCGACAAAACAGGGTCAGATACGCAGTATTTT
>NA|TRBV7-9|NA|12|TRBJ2-7
CSSSLHAYEQYF
TGTTCCAGCAGCTTACATGCCTACGAGCAGTACTTC
>few|TRBV4-1|NA|16|TRBJ2-3
CASSQKGEKNTDTQYF
TGCGCCAGCAGCCAGAAAGGGGAAAAGAACACAGATACGCAGTATTTT
>NA|TRBV27|NA|13|TRBJ1-1
CATIASGGRGAFF
TGTGCCACCATTGCTTCGGGGGGGCGCGGGGCTTTCTTT
>NA|TRBV5-1|TRBD2|16|TRBJ2-3
CASSLISGEVADTQYF
TGCGCCAGCAGCTTGATTAGCGGGGAGGTGGCAGATACGCAGTATTTT
>NA|TRBV20-1|TRBD2|11|TRBJ2-7
CSPTSVYEQYF
TGCAGTCCGACTAGCGTCTACGAGCAGTACTTC
>NA|TRBV7-2|TRBD1|13|TRBJ1-2
CASSSQGLVGYTF
TGTGCCAGCAGCTCACAGGGGCTGGTTGGCTACACCTTC
>NA|TRBV2|NA|16|TRBJ1-5
CASSEALLLSNQPQHF
TGTGCCAGCAGTGAAGCCCTACTCCTTAGCAATCAGCCCCAGCATTTT
>NA|TRBV5-1|TRBD2|15|TRBJ2-7
CASSSGLAGTYEQYF
TGCGCCAGCAGCTCAGGACTAGCGGGAACCTACGAGCAGTACTTC
>NA|TRBV28|NA|16|TRBJ1-1
CASSIRGGFINTEAFF
TGTGCCAGCAGTATCAGAGGGGGATTCATTAACACTGAAGCTTTCTTT
>NA|TRBV5-1|NA|14|TRBJ1-3
CASSPAVEGNTIYF
TGCGCCAGCAGCCCTGCGGTCGAAGGAAACACCATATATTTT
>NA|TRBV13|TRBD2|15|TRBJ2-7
CASSFRLAGRSEQYF
TGTGCCAGCAGCTTCAGACTAGCGGGACGGAGCGAGCAGTACTTC
>NA|TRBV5-1|NA|13|TRBJ2-3
CASSKEVPDTQYF
TGCGCCAGCAGCAAAGAGGTCCCAGATACGCAGTATTTT
>once|TRBV29-1|TRBD2|14|TRBJ2-7
CSVVGSSGTYEQYF
TGCAGCGTTGTTGGTTCTAGCGGGACCTACGAGCAGTACTTC
>NA|TRBV10-1|NA|14|TRBJ1-5
CASPGVESNQPQHF
TGCGCCAGCCCCGGTGTTGAGAGCAATCAGCCCCAGCATTTT
>NA|TRBV6-5|NA|15|TRBJ1-1
CATELPGSGNTEAFF
TGTGCCACAGAGCTTCCAGGGTCGGGGAACACTGAAGCTTTCTTT
>NA|TRBV10-1|TRBD1|12|TRBJ1-1
CASSADRVEAFF
TGCGCCAGCAGCGCCGACAGGGTGGAAGCTTTCTTT
>NA|TRBV28|NA|12|TRBJ1-2
CASSLSGTGYTF
TGTGCCAGCAGTTTATCGGGTACGGGTTACACCTTC
>NA|TRBV6-4|NA|13|TRBJ1-1
CASSEQGGTEAFF
TGTGCCAGCAGTGAACAGGGAGGGACTGAAGCTTTCTTT
>NA|TRBV15|NA|14|TRBJ2-7
CATSREASSYEQYF
TGTGCCACCAGCAGAGAGGCAAGCTCCTACGAGCAGTACTTC
>NA|TRBV5-6|NA|14|TRBJ2-3
CASSLGIRADTQYF
TGTGCCAGCAGCTTAGGTATCAGGGCAGATACGCAGTATTTT
>NA|TRBV5-1|NA|14|TRBJ2-1
CASSLDLPPGEQFF
TGCGCCAGCAGCTTGGATCTCCCGCCGGGTGAGCAGTTCTTC
>NA|TRBV7-2|TRBD2|16|TRBJ2-5
CASSQRVAGSAETQYF
TGTGCCAGCAGCCAAAGGGTAGCGGGGTCTGCAGAGACCCAGTACTTC
>NA|TRBV7-2|NA|16|TRBJ2-3
CASSFGLSGRSDTQYF
TGTGCCAGCAGCTTTGGGCTGTCGGGGAGATCAGATACGCAGTATTTT
>NA|TRBV29-1|NA|13|TRBJ2-1
CSGAVSSYNEQFF
TGCAGCGGCGCGGTGAGCTCCTACAATGAGCAGTTCTTC
>NA|TRBV2|TRBD1|14|TRBJ1-2
CASLETTGDYGYTF
TGTGCCAGCTTAGAAACGACAGGGGATTATGGCTACACCTTC
>NA|TRBV5-4|NA|14|TRBJ1-6
CASSLKQGGSPLHF
TGTGCCAGCAGCTTGAAGCAGGGCGGATCACCCCTCCACTTT
>NA|TRBV20-1|NA|11|TRBJ2-4
CSAVDQNIQYF
TGCAGTGCTGTAGATCAAAACATTCAGTACTTC
>NA|TRBV29-1|TRBD1|11|TRBJ2-7
CSAGQGAILHF
TGCAGCGCAGGACAGGGGGCTATTTTGCACTTC
>NA|TRBV10-3|NA|13|TRBJ2-3
CAISSPQGIAQYF
TGTGCCATCAGCTCTCCCCAGGGGATCGCGCAGTATTTT
>NA|TRBV7-7|TRBD1|15|TRBJ2-5
CASSLVGQGKETQYF
TGTGCCAGCAGCTTAGTGGGACAGGGGAAAGAGACCCAGTACTTC
>NA|TRBV27|NA|14|TRBJ2-7
CASSLASYGREQYF
TGTGCCAGCAGTTTAGCTAGCTACGGTCGAGAGCAGTACTTC